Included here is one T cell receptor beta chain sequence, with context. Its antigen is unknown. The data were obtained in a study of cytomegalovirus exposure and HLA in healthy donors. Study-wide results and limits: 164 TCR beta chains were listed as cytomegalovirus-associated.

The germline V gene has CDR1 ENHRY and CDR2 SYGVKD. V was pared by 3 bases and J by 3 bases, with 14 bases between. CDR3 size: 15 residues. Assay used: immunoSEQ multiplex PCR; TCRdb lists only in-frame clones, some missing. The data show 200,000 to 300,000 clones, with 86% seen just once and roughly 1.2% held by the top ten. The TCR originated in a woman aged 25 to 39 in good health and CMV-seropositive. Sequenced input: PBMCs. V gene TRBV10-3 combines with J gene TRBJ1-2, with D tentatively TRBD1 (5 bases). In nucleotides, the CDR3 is TGTGCCATCAGTGAAGGGGCCATATGGGACTATGGCTACACCTTC. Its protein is CAISEGAIWDYGYTF.